This TCR beta chain was profiled in a study of radiation and T cells in renal cell carcinoma. CDR1 and CDR2 (germline): SGHTA, FQGNSA. The V end was cut by 1 base, the J end by 0 bases, with 12 bases between. This CDR3 is built from 16 residues. Profiling relied on immunoSEQ multiplex PCR, and the TCRdb table lists in-frame clones only, not all of them. The sample yields some 80,000 clones, approximately 83% seen once. Documented time point: blood 2 weeks post-SBRT. Treatment here: 15 Gy SBRT to primary tumor, nephrectomy 4 weeks later. The sequence was obtained from a woman aged 50 to 65 with renal cell carcinoma. The gene calls are TRBV7-2 and TRBJ1-1; no firm D call. This specimen consisted of blood, obtained from a patient whose treatment included radiotherapy and nephrectomy. Here the CDR3 reads CASSLEALFLNTEAFF. The CDR3 DNA reads TGTGCCAGCAGCTTAGAAGCCTTATTCCTGAACACTGAAGCTTTCTTT.